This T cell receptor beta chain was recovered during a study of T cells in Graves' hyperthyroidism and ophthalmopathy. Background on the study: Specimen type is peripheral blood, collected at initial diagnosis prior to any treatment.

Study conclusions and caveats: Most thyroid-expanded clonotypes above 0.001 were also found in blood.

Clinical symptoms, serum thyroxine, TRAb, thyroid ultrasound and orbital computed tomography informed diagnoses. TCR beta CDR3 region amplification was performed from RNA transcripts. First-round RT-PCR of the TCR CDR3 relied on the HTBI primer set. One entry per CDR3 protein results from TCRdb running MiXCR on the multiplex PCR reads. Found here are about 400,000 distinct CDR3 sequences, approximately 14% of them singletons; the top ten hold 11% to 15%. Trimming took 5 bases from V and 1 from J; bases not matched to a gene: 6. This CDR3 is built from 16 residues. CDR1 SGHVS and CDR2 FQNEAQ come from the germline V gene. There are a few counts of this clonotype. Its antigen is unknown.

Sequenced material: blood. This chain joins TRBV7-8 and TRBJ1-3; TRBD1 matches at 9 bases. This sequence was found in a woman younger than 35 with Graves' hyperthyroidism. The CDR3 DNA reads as TGTGCCAGCAGCGCATACAGGGGGCTGTCTGGAAACACCATATATTTT. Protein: CASSAYRGLSGNTIYF.